This T cell receptor (beta chain) was obtained from a study of blood T cell repertoires in COVID-19. Assay used: immunoSEQ multiplex PCR; TCRdb lists only in-frame clones, some missing. Of fewer than 350,000 clones in the sample, 88% are singletons; the top ten hold 0.8% to 1%. Participants spanned ages roughly 18 to 90 years and resided in about two dozen US areas. This receptor was obtained from a woman aged 25-40 years who had recovered from COVID-19. Specimen: PBMCs or T cells enriched from blood (not recorded which).

The CDR3 DNA is TGTGCCAGTAGTATAGTTCCCGTGGAGACCCAGTACTTC. Protein product: CASSIVPVETQYF. The V gene is TRBV19, the J gene TRBJ2-5; D not resolved. Germline CDR1 is LNHDA and CDR2 is SQIVND (reference sequence). V lost 1 base, J lost 5 bases, and 8 bases lay in between. This CDR3 comprises 13 residues.